Below are 17 T cell receptor beta chains sequenced from a single sample in a study of shared clonotypes between healthy human individuals. Some clones are missing from TCRdb's copy, which holds only in-frame ones; the method was immunoSEQ multiplex PCR. Altogether 950,000 to 1,200,000 clones are present, roughly 77% being singletons, with the ten largest covering roughly 0.83%. The material sequenced was memory CD4+ T cells from PBMCs. Specified subset: CD45RA-negative fraction. These receptors were collected from a man aged 18 to 35 in good health. Some clones in this sample may be carry-over from other donors' samples.

The table lists this clone with a count of one. This same CDR3 is encoded by further DNA sequences in the sample. This chain links TRBV7-2 with TRBJ2-3; D possibly corresponds to TRBD2 (5 bases). From germline, CDR1 is SGHTA and CDR2 FQGNSA. This CDR3 comprises 14 residues. The V gene lost 3 bases and the J gene lost 2 bases, with 9 bases spanning the gap. CDR3 region: CASSFGGLTDTQYF. DNA for the CDR3: TGTGCCAGCAGCTTTGGCGGACTCACAGATACGCAGTATTTT.

This clone was seen at least ten times. This sample includes further DNA sequences coding for the same CDR3. This chain connects TRBV25-1 to TRBJ2-7, with 11 bases aligning to TRBD1. Germline V CDR1 and CDR2: MGHDK, SYGVNS. V gave up 3 bases and J gave up 3 bases; unmatched junction bases: 4. The CDR3 loop spans 15 amino acids. The CDR3 DNA follows: TGTGCCAGCAGTGAGTTCGGGACAGGGGGCTACGAGCAGTACTTC. It codes for CASSEFGTGGYEQYF.

Turning to this clone: Other DNA sequences in this specimen translate into the identical CDR3. The chain has TRBV4-3 and TRBJ1-2, with D hard to call. The CDR3 has 13 residues. Trimming took off 0 bases at V and 4 bases at J, with 6 bases between the two ends. Germline CDR1 LGHNA, CDR2 YSLEER. CDR3 in DNA: TGCGCCAGCAGCCAAGATTTAGGCTATGGCTACACCTTC. This codes for CASSQDLGYGYTF.

This clone was seen once. The chain is built from TRBV5-1 and TRBJ1-1; weak D call: TRBD1 (6 bases). Trimming shortened V by 0 bases and J by 1 base, and 13 bases separated the two germline ends. CDR3 size: 16 residues. From germline, CDR1 is SGHRS and CDR2 YFSETQ. CDR3 DNA: TGCGCCAGCAGCTTGGGGGGGACATTAGGGAACACTGAAGCTTTCTTT. Protein: CASSLGGTLGNTEAFF.

The V gene is TRBV6-1, the J gene TRBJ2-7, with 11 bases matching TRBD1. V dropped 1 base and J dropped 2; count of bases not matched to a gene: 1. CDR1 and CDR2 (germline): MNHNS, SASEGT. The CDR3 runs 15 residues. The chain's CDR3 is CASSEVGQGAYEQYF. CDR3 nucleotide sequence: TGTGCCAGCAGTGAAGTGGGACAGGGGGCCTACGAGCAGTACTTC.

The chain combines TRBV2 with TRBJ2-7; 10 bases line up with TRBD2. The CDR3 extends over 14 amino acids. With V trimmed by 1 base and J by 6 bases, 3 bases remained unmatched. Looked up from germline, CDR1 is SNHLY and CDR2 is FYNNEI. This chain's CDR3 is CASSEDLAGVEQYF. CDR3 DNA sequence: TGTGCCAGCAGTGAAGACCTAGCGGGAGTCGAGCAGTACTTC.

This clone was counted a few times. The chain recombines TRBV7-2 with TRBJ2-7; a weak D match, TRBD2 (7 bases). Germline V CDR1 and CDR2: SGHTA, FQGNSA. This CDR3 comprises 14 residues. V gave up 5 bases and J gave up 7 bases, with 18 bases separating them. CDR3 sequence (DNA): TGTGCCAGCAGCCAACCCTGGGGGGGGCGTGAGCAGTACTTC. Encoded protein: CASSQPWGGREQYF.

This clone has a single count. The CDR3 here is CSVEGGANVLTF. The CDR3 DNA reads TGCAGCGTTGAAGGTGGGGCCAACGTCCTGACTTTC. The genes are TRBV29-1 and TRBJ2-6; D not resolved. Trimming stripped 1 base from V and 3 bases from J, with 1 base between. The CDR3 is 12 amino acids. Germline values: CDR1 SQVTM, CDR2 ANQGSEA.

This sequence joins TRBV11-2 and TRBJ1-1, with a weak D call TRBD1 (5 bases). This CDR3 is built from 12 residues. The V end was cut by 3 bases, the J end by 9 bases, with 11 bases between. The germline gives CDR1 SGHAT, CDR2 FQNNGV. The CDR3 region is CASSFGRTQAFF. The CDR3, as DNA: TGTGCCAGCAGCTTTGGACGGACACAAGCTTTCTTT. Full variable domain (remainder filled in from reference TRBV11-2 and TRBJ1-1): EAGVAQSPRYKIIEKRQSVAFWCNPISGHATLYWYQQILGQGPKLLIQFQNNGVVDDSQLPKDRFSAERLKGVDSTLKIQPAKLEDSAVYLCASSFGRTQAFFGQGTRLTVV.

The V gene is TRBV5-5, the J gene TRBJ1-5; no clear D gene. Trimming took off 0 bases at V and 2 bases at J, with 9 bases between the two ends. The CDR3 runs to 15 residues. The germline V gene has CDR1 SGHKS and CDR2 YYEKEE (reference sequence). The DNA of the CDR3 is TGTGCCAGCAGCTTGGAAGGAACCCGCAATCAGCCCCAGCATTTT. This encodes CASSLEGTRNQPQHF.

This clone has just a few counts. This chain joins TRBV29-1 and TRBJ2-1; 7 bases align to TRBD2. In germline, CDR1 is SQVTM, CDR2 ANQGSEA. With 3 bases clipped from V and 7 bases from J, the junction kept 12 bases outside the gene matches. This CDR3 region has 15 residues. The CDR3 coding sequence is TGCAGCGTTGATAACGGCGGGAGTAGTAAGAATGAGCAGTTCTTC. It translates to CSVDNGGSSKNEQFF.

This clone was observed a handful of times. The rearrangement joins TRBV2 to TRBJ1-4; D is undetermined. There are 14 residues in the CDR3. V was shortened by 2 bases and J by 8 bases, with 12 bases between the two germline ends. CDR1 and CDR2 from the germline V gene are SNHLY and FYNNEI. CDR3 nucleotide sequence: TGTGCCAGCAGTGAACGCCTCGCGGGGGAAAAACTGTTTTTT. It is translated as CASSERLAGEKLFF.

This chain links TRBV4-2 with TRBJ2-7; maybe TRBD2 (5 bases). CDR1 and CDR2 from the germline V gene are LGHNA and YNFKEQ. V was shortened by 3 bases and J by 0 bases, with 9 bases between the two germline ends. CDR3 length: 14 residues. CDR3 in amino acids: CASSHGRDSYEQYF. The CDR3, as DNA: TGTGCCAGCAGCCACGGACGGGACTCCTACGAGCAGTACTTC.

The chain combines TRBV18 with TRBJ2-7; D uncertain. Germline lookup yields CDR1 KGHSH and CDR2 LQKENI. This CDR3 comprises 12 residues. Trimming pared 3 bases from V and 7 bases from J, leaving 10 bases between. The CDR3 nucleotides read TGTGCCAGCTCACCTCGTTTAGGGGAGCAGTACTTC. This gives the protein CASSPRLGEQYF.

This clone has more than one count but fewer than ten. The chain carries TRBV15 and TRBJ1-5; D not certain. Per the germline V gene, CDR1 is LNHNV and CDR2 is YYDKDF (reference sequence). The CDR3 loop spans 14 amino acids. Trimming pared 1 base from V and 7 bases from J, leaving 11 bases between. Here the CDR3 reads CATSRVAEGQPQHF. The CDR3 region has the DNA TGTGCCACCAGCAGAGTAGCAGAGGGACAGCCCCAGCATTTT.

This chain joins TRBV5-1 and TRBJ2-7, with D perhaps matching TRBD1 or TRBD2 (5 bases each). The length of the CDR3 is 15 residues. V was pared by 5 bases and J by 1 base, with 16 bases between. Germline V gene sequence: CDR1 SGHRS, CDR2 YFSETQ. CDR3 protein: CASSSLQGASYEQYF. The CDR3 DNA is TGCGCCAGCAGTTCGCTCCAGGGAGCATCCTACGAGCAGTACTTC.

This rearrangement joins TRBV4-1 to TRBJ2-2; 8 bases align to TRBD1. V gave up 1 base and J gave up 3 bases; unmatched junction bases: 4. Looked up from germline, CDR1 is MGHRA and CDR2 is YSYEKL. This CDR3 contains 16 residues. The CDR3 DNA reads TGCGCCAGCAGCCAAGGGGACAGGAGCGACACCGGGGAGCTGTTTTTT. It is translated as CASSQGDRSDTGELFF.